In its sample, the clone carrying this T cell receptor beta chain was seen many times. Its antigen is undetermined. V was pared by 7 bases and J by 5 bases, with 12 bases between. The CDR3 is 12 residues long. In germline, CDR1 is SGHRS, CDR2 YFSETQ. Stated time point: sample taken at primary tumor resection. Unsorted tumor, nontumor lung tissue or cryopreserved PBMC supplied the whole RNA. The data are from a study of spatial heterogeneity in lung cancer. On the study more broadly: Alpha-chain detections were consistently fewer than beta-chain detections among the sequences.

TCRdb used MiXCR to reprocess the 5' RACE reads, holding one entry per CDR3 protein. Of roughly 48,000 distinct CDR3 sequences listed, about 5.8% were seen once; the top ten hold over 8.5%. Findings and limits, study-wide: Blood contained ubiquitous expanded tumor TCRs more at resection than at follow-up.

Specimen: PBMCs, collected at surgery. The TCR sequence derives from a male donor with early-stage non-small cell lung cancer. The rearrangement links TRBV5-1 to TRBJ2-5, with D tentatively TRBD2 (6 bases). The CDR3 is CASGEAAETQYF. The CDR3 DNA sequence: TGCGCCAGCGGGGAGGCTGCGGAGACCCAGTACTTC.